This paragraph covers one T cell receptor (beta chain) sequence. The antigen is unknown. One entry per CDR3 protein results from TCRdb running MiXCR on the reads. The repertoire consists of some 800,000 distinct CDR3 sequences, with almost 30% occurring once and the leading ten covering about an eighth. Deletions cut 4 bases from V and 0 bases from J, with 8 bases between. CDR1 SGHDT and CDR2 YYEEEE come from the germline V gene. CDR3 length equals 13 residues. The data were obtained in a study of T cell repertoires in cytomegalovirus infection. Whole-study context: In the study, CMV epitopes included recently identified HLA-C-restricted and well-studied HLA-B-restricted ones. CMV infection together with matching HLA type was indicated by public TCR beta signatures.

Overall study results and limits: CMV-specific HLA-C-restricted TCR beta clonotypes dominated the ex vivo response.

The sequencing used cultured CD8+ T cells from PBMCs, collected from culture after CMV antigen stimulation. The chain employs TRBV5-6 and TRBJ2-7; D gene unclear. The sequence derives from a human donor in good health (CMV status not recorded). Some clones in this sample may be carry-over from other donors' samples. The CDR3 loop reads CASSPQVSYEQYF. In DNA, the CDR3 is TGTGCCAGCAGCCCACAAGTCTCCTACGAGCAGTACTTC.